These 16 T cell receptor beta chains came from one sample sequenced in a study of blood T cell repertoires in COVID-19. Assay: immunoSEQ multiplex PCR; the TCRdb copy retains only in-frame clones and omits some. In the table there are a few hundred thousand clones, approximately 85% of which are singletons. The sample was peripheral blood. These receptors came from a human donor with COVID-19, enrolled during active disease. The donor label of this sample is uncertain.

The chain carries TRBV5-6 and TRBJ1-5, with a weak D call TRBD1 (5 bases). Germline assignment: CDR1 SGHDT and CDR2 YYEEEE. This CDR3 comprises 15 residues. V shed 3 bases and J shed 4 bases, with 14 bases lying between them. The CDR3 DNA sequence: TGTGCCAGCAGCTCCTGGCCAGGGTCAAATCAGCCCCAGCATTTT. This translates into CASSSWPGSNQPQHF.

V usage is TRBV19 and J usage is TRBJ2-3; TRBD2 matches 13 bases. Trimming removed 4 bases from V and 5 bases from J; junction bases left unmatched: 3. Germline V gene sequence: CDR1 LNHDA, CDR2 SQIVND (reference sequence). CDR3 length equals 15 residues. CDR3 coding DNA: TGTGCCAGTAGTAGGACTAGCGGGAGTCAAGATACGCAGTATTTT. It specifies CASSRTSGSQDTQYF. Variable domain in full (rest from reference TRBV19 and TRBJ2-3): DGGITQSPKYLFRKEGQNVTLSCEQNLNHDAMYWYRQDPGQGLRLIYYSQIVNDFQKGDIAEGYSVSREKKESFPLTVTSAQKNPTAFYLCASSRTSGSQDTQYFGPGTRLTVL.

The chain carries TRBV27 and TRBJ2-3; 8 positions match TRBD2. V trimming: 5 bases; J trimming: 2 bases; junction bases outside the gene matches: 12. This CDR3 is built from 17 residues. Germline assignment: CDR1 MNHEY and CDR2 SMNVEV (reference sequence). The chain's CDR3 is CASSPDWREENTDTQYF. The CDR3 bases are TGTGCCAGCAGTCCCGATTGGCGGGAGGAAAACACAGATACGCAGTATTTT.

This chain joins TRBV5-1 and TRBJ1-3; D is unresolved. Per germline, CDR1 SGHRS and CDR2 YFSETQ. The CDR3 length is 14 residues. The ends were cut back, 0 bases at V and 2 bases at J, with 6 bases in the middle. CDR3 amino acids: CASSLAGTGNTIYF. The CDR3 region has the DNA TGCGCCAGCAGCTTGGCGGGGACTGGAAACACCATATATTTT.

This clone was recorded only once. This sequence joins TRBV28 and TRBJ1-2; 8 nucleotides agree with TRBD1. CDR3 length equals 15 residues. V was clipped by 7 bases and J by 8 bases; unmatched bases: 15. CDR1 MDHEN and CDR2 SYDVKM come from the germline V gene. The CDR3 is CASTVWGQGAEGYTF. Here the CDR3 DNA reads TGTGCCAGCACCGTTTGGGGCCAGGGGGCGGAGGGCTACACCTTC.

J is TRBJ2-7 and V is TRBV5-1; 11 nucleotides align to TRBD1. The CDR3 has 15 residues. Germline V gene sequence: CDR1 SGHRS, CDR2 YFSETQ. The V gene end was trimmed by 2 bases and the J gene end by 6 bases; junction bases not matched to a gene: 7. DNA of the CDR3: TGCGCCAGCAGCTTAGGCGTCGGGACAGGGGGCGAGCAGTACTTC. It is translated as CASSLGVGTGGEQYF.

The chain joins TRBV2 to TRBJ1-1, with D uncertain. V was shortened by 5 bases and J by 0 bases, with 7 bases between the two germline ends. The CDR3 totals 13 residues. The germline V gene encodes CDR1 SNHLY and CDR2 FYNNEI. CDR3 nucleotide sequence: TGTGCCAGCAGTCCCTTTATGAACACTGAAGCTTTCTTT. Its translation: CASSPFMNTEAFF.

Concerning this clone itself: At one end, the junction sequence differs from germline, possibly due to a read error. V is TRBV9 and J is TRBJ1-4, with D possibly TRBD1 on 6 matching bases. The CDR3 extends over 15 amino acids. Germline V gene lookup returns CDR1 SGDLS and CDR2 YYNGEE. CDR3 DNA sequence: TGTGCCAGCAACGTACAGGGCAATCCTAATGAAAAACTGTTTTTT. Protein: CASNVQGNPNEKLFF.

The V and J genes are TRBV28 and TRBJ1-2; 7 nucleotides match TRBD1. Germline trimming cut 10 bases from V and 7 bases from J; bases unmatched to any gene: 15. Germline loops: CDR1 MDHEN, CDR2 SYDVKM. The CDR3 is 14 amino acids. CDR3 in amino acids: CATITPGQRGGYTF. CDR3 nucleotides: TGTGCCACCATAACTCCGGGACAGAGGGGTGGCTACACCTTC.

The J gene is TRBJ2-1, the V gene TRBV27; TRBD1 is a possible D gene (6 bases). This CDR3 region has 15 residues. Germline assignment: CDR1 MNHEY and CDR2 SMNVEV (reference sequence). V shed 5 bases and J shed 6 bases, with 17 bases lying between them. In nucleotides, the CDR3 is TGTGCCAGCAGTCCAGGGGATAGGATTCTCAATGAGCAGTTCTTC. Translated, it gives CASSPGDRILNEQFF.

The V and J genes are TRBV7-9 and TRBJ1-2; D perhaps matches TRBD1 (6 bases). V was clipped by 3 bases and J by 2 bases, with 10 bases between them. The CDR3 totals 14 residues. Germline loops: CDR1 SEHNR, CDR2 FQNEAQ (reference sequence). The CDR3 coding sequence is TGTGCCAGCAGCTTCCACGGACAGAACTATGGCTACACCTTC. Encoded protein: CASSFHGQNYGYTF.

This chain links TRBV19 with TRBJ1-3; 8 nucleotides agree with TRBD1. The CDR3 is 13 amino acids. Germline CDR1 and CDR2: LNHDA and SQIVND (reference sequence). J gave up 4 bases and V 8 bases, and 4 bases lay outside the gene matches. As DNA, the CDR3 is TGTGCCAGTTCCGGACAGGGCGGAAACACCATATATTTT. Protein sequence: CASSGQGGNTIYF.

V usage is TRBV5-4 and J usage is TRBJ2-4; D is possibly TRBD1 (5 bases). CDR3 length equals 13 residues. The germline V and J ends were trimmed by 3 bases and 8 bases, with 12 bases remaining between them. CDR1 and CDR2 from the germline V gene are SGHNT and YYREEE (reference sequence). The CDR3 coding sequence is TGTGCCAGCAGCTCGACAGTCCACGACATTCAGTACTTC. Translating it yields CASSSTVHDIQYF.

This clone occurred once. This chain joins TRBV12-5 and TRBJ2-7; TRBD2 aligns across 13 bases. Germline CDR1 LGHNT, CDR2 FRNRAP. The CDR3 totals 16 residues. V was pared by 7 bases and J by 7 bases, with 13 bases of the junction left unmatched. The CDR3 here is CASDSGGLAGAGEQYF. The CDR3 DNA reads TGTGCTAGTGACTCGGGCGGACTAGCGGGAGCGGGTGAGCAGTACTTC. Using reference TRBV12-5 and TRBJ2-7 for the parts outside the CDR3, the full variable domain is DARVTQTPRHKVTEMGQEVTMRCQPILGHNTVFWYRQTMMQGLELLAYFRNRAPLDDSGMPKDRFSAEMPDATLATLKIQPSEPRDSAVYFCASDSGGLAGAGEQYFGPGTRLTVT.

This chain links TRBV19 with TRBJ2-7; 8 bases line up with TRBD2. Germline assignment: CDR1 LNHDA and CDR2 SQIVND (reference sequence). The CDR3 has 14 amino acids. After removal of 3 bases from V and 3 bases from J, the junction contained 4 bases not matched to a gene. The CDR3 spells CASSMRGVNYEQYF. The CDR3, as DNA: TGTGCCAGTAGTATGCGGGGGGTGAACTACGAGCAGTACTTC.

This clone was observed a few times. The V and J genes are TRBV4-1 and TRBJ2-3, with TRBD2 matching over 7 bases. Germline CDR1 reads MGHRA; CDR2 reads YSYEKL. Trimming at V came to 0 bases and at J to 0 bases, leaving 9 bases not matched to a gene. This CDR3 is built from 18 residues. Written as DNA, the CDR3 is TGCGCCAGCAGCCAAGAGGTTGGGGGAGGGAGAAGCACAGATACGCAGTATTTT. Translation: CASSQEVGGGRSTDTQYF.